This TCR beta chain is drawn from a study of blood T cell repertoires in COVID-19. Study summary: Italy, Spain and the United States were the sources of the convalescent and acute COVID-19 samples.

Recruits, aged roughly 18 to 90 years, lived in some 25 US areas. Cohort 3 donors were reported recovered after two negative PCRs, clearance, or symptom resolution. Clones were sequenced by immunoSEQ multiplex PCR, and TCRdb holds only the in-frame ones, with some missing. The sample lists roughly 520,000 clones, roughly 90% seen once, with about 2% in the top ten. This CDR3 has 12 residues. Trimming took off 2 bases at V and 11 bases at J, with 12 bases between the two ends. Per germline, CDR1 SEHNR and CDR2 FQNEAQ (reference sequence). The clonotype originates from a woman in her 40s who had recovered from COVID-19. The sample consisted of PBMCs or T cells enriched from blood (not recorded which). This chain joins TRBV7-9 and TRBJ1-1, with D tentatively TRBD1 (5 bases). The CDR3 DNA reads TGTGCCAGCAGCTTACTGGGGCCCGAGGCTTTCTTT. It codes for CASSLLGPEAFF.